This record concerns one TCR beta chain sequence. This clone's antigen is unknown. Base qualities are not at hand, and no much larger clone is one base apart. The sample belongs to a study of blood T cell repertoires in COVID-19 (dated by TCRdb to between 2020 and 2021). Concerning the study at large: The collaborator samples originated in the United States, Italy and Spain and spanned the acute and convalescent phases of COVID-19. Nearly every sample came with metadata listing a de-identified subject ID, COVID-19 status, age in years and sex. The repertoires were made available in a free public database intended to serve as a resource for research on the immune response to SARS-CoV-2. Samples came from the ongoing ImmuneRACE study (first 160 participants) plus 1,254 subjects from 6 global collaborators. The material from the prospective study consisted of cDNA or gDNA derived from T cells, B-cell-depleted T cells, or PBMCs. Deeply sampled blood TCRbeta repertoires from subjects exposed to, actively infected with, or recovered from COVID-19 were included in the dataset. HLA class I and class II types, where available, came from metadata supplied by the sample provider rather than from assay-based typing.

Each collaborating institution followed its own protocols to collect whole blood in K2EDTA tubes. Collaborator samples were shipped for TCRbeta analysis as frozen whole blood, isolated PBMCs, or DNA extracted from either sample type. Overall study results and their limits: The quantity of clinical and demographic metadata differed by source and by participant and was supplied without curation.

TCRbeta CDR3 regions were amplified from genomic DNA using the immunoSEQ Assay, a bias-controlled multiplex PCR. The paper's data handling went like this. The number of nucleated cells in each sample was estimated by amplification of reference gene primers within the assay. To quantify the absolute abundance of each unique TCRbeta CDR3 rearrangement, sequence reads were collapsed and filtered. For each sample, productive Simpson clonality was calculated as the square root of Simpson's diversity index across productive rearrangements. Not all clones reach the TCRdb copy of this immuneACCESS table, which keeps in-frame sequences only. Checked studies attribute under half of the gap to unresolved V genes and leave the rest unexplained. V, J and clone size derive from that table, while D and trimming were established from the DNA sequence. This sample lists about 120,000 clones; 70% to 80% were detected once. 6.2% of the sample rests with the top ten.

Sequencing was carried out using peripheral blood. The TCR was taken from a man in his 70s with acute or convalescent COVID-19.

The nucleotide sequence is given as TGTGCCAGCAGCTTAGCGGCCACGGAGACCCAGTACTTC. Its amino acids are CASSLAATETQYF. The rearranged segments are TRBV7-2 and TRBJ2-5; no confident D gene assignment can be made. The CDR3 spans 13 residues, from the cysteine through the phenylalanine. The only DNA kept is the CDR3, 39 bases in frame from the first base. V drops 0 bases and J drops 5 bases, leaving 7 bases in between. For CDR1 and CDR2, the germline V gene lists SGHTA and FQGNSA.